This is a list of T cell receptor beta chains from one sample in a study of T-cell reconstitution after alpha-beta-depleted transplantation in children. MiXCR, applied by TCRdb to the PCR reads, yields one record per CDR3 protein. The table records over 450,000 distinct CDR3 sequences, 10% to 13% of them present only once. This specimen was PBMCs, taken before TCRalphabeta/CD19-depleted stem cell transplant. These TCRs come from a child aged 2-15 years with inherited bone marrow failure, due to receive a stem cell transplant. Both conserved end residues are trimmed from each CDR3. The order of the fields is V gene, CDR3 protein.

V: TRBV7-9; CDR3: ASSRRAGGGNEQF
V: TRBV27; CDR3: ASRLQVAESSYNEQF
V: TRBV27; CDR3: ASSSSGSYQETQY
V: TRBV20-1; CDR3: SGGTGTSINYEQY
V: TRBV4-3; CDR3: ASSQDRGAWFEKLF
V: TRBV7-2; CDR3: ASSLGRFYGYT
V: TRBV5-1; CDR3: ASSLGGGNQPQH
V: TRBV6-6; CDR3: ASDRESSGYT
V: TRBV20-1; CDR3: SARVLLAGGYEQF
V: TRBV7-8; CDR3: ASSFGGDLDTQY